These T cell receptor beta chains were read from a single sample in a study of T-cell memory formation after mild COVID-19. MiXCR, applied by TCRdb to the 5' RACE reads, yields one record per CDR3 protein. The table lists about 320,000 distinct CDR3 sequences, roughly an eighth of them singletons. Source material: PBMCs or a T cell subset sorted from them (not recorded which). These receptors were collected from a man aged 18 to 30 who had mild COVID-19 (a few samples of this study predate the infection). Cell type and time point are not known. The CDR3 runs from the conserved cysteine through the conserved F or W. A D gene is named only where the DNA matches it firmly. Rows give clone size only sometimes, using once, few, many, or a class for an expanded clone.

17 TRBJ2-5 TRBD1 NA TRBV12-3/TRBV12-4 TGTGCCAGCAGGTCCTCCTGGAGACAGGGTGAGCAAGAGACCCAGTACTTC CASRSSWRQGEQETQYF
15 TRBJ2-3 NA many TRBV4-3 TGCGCCAGCAGCCGAGAGTCGGTTGGTTCAGATACGCAGTATTTT CASSRESVGSDTQYF
15 TRBJ2-1 TRBD1 NA TRBV7-9 TGTGCCAGCAGACCGCCGGGACAGGGGACCAATGAGCAGTTCTTC CASRPPGQGTNEQFF
13 TRBJ2-3 NA NA TRBV7-2 TGTGCCAGCAGCTTAGTTTTGACAGATACGCAGTATTTT CASSLVLTDTQYF
16 TRBJ1-1 TRBD1 NA TRBV5-1 TGCGCCAGCAGCCGAGCCGGGACAGGGTCGGGCACTGAAGCTTTCTTT CASSRAGTGSGTEAFF
19 TRBJ2-5 NA NA TRBV6-2/TRBV6-3 TGTGCCAGCAGTTGGGTGCGGACAGAGCGAGGATTAGTCCAAGAGACCCAGTACTTC CASSWVRTERGLVQETQYF
16 TRBJ2-7 TRBD2 few TRBV4-1 TGCGCCAGCAGCCAAGAATCGGGGGGGCCCTCCTACGAGCAGTACTTC CASSQESGGPSYEQYF
16 TRBJ1-2 NA NA TRBV4-3 TGCGCCAGCAGCCCGACGGACAGTTTAACTAACTATGGCTACACCTTC CASSPTDSLTNYGYTF
16 TRBJ1-4 TRBD1 NA TRBV12-3/TRBV12-4 TGTGCCAGCAGTTTGCGGGACAGGGGGCGCGGGGAAAAACTGTTTTTT CASSLRDRGRGEKLFF
14 TRBJ1-2 NA NA TRBV2 TGTGCCAGCAGGTTACAGGAGAATCCCTATGGCTACACCTTC CASRLQENPYGYTF
16 TRBJ2-7 TRBD2 few TRBV4-3 TGCGCCAGCAGCGCGCAACTAGCGGGGGACCCCTACGAGCAGTACTTC CASSAQLAGDPYEQYF
15 TRBJ1-1 NA NA TRBV7-9 TGTGCCAGCAGCGATATCGGACAGAGGAACACTGAAGCTTTCTTT CASSDIGQRNTEAFF
17 TRBJ2-3 TRBD1 many TRBV5-1 TGCGCCAGCAGCAGGGACAGGGGTGTTAGGGGCACAGATACGCAGTATTTT CASSRDRGVRGTDTQYF
15 TRBJ1-1 NA NA TRBV7-3 TGTGCCAGCAGCCACCGATTTAGGGGGAACACTGAAGCTTTCTTT CASSHRFRGNTEAFF
16 TRBJ2-4 NA few TRBV7-2 TGTGCCAGCAGCTTAGAACCCGGGGGAGCCAAAAACATTCAGTACTTC CASSLEPGGAKNIQYF
16 TRBJ2-3 TRBD2 many TRBV7-3 TGTGCCAGCAGCTTGGGGTTAGCGGGGGCGGCAGATACGCAGTATTTT CASSLGLAGAADTQYF
14 TRBJ2-2 NA few TRBV20-1 TGCAGTGCGTTGGCCGGGAGCAACACCGGGGAGCTGTTTTTT CSALAGSNTGELFF
15 TRBJ1-3 NA few TRBV20-1 TGCAGTGCTAGGGGGGGGGCCTTGGTCGGAAACACCATATATTTT CSARGGALVGNTIYF
13 TRBJ1-1 NA NA TRBV9 TGTGCCAGCAGCCAGGAGGAAGATACTGAAGCTTTCTTT CASSQEEDTEAFF
15 TRBJ1-5 TRBD1 many TRBV4-3 TGCGCCAGCAGCCAAGATCCCAGGGGGCATCAGCCCCAGCATTTT CASSQDPRGHQPQHF
16 TRBJ2-5 TRBD2 NA TRBV5-6 TGTGCCAGCAGCTTGGTAGCGGGGAAGCTTCAAGAGACCCAGTACTTC CASSLVAGKLQETQYF
15 TRBJ2-3 TRBD1 few TRBV7-9 TGTGCCAGCAGTCCTTGGACAGGGGGAAGTCATACGCAGTATTTT CASSPWTGGSHTQYF
15 TRBJ2-6 NA NA TRBV21-1 TGTGCCAGCAGCGACAGGAGCTCTGGGGCCAACGTCCTGACTTTC CASSDRSSGANVLTF
16 TRBJ1-1 TRBD1 few TRBV7-9 TGTGCCAGCAGAGACCAGACAGGGGCATTTAACACTGAAGCTTTCTTT CASRDQTGAFNTEAFF
15 TRBJ1-5 NA many TRBV6-2/TRBV6-3 TGTGCCAGCAGTACCCGGGGGGTCGACAATCAGCCCCAGCATTTT CASSTRGVDNQPQHF